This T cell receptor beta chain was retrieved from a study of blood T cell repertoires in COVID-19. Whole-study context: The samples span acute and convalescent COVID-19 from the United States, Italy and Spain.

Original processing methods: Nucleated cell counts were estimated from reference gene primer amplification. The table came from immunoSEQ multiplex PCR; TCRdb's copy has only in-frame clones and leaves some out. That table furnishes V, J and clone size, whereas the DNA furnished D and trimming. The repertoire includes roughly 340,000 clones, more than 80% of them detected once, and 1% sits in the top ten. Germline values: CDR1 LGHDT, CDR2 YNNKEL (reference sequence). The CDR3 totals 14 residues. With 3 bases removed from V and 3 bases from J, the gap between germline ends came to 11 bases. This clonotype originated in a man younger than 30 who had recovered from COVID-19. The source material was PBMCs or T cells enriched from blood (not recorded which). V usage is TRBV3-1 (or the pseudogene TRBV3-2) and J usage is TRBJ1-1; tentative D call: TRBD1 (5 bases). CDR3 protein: CASSHWTGDTEAFF. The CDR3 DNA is TGTGCCAGCAGCCATTGGACGGGGGACACTGAAGCTTTCTTT.